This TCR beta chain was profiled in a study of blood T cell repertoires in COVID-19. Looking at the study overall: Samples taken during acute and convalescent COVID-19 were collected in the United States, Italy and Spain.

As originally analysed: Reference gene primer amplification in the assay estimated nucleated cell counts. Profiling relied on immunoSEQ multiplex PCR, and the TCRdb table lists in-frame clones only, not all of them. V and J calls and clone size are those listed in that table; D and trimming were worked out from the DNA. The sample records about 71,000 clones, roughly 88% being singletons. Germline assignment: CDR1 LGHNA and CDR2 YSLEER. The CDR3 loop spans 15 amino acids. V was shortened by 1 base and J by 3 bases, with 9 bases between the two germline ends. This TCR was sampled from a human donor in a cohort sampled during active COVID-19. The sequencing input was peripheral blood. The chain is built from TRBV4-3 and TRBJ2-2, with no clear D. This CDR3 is CASSQVVSDTGELFF. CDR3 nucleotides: TGCGCCAGCAGCCAAGTTGTCTCCGACACCGGGGAGCTGTTTTTT.